The 31 T cell receptor beta chains given below trace back to one sample, sequenced in a study of CD8+CD57+ T cells in acquired aplastic anemia. All sequencing subjects had displayed CD8+CD57+ cell expansion on flow cytometry. Researchers used genomic DNA as the template to profile TCR beta VDJ and CDR3. TCRdb re-called the reads through MiXCR, storing one row per CDR3 protein. The sample has roughly 150,000 distinct CDR3 sequences, approximately 44% seen once. The sequenced sample was sorted CD4+, CD8+, or CD8+CD57+ T cells (not recorded which) from PBMCs. The receptors here all came from a human donor with aplastic anemia.

The CDR3 region has the DNA TGTGCCAGCAATCAGGGGTGGTCTGAAGCTTTCTTT. Translating it yields CASNQGWSEAFF. The genes are TRBV2 and TRBJ1-1, with a possible D match to TRBD1 (6 bases). CDR1 is SNHLY, CDR2 FYNNEI, per germline. This CDR3 comprises 12 residues. V lost 7 bases to trimming and J lost 6 bases, with 12 bases between them.

The sample holds a few counts of this clonotype. The gene calls are TRBV2 and TRBJ2-1; 13 bases match TRBD2. Germline assignment: CDR1 SNHLY and CDR2 FYNNEI. The length of the CDR3 is 14 residues. V was pared by 7 bases and J by 10 bases, with 7 bases of the junction left unmatched. The CDR3 bases are TGTGCCAGCATCGGGTCGGGACTAGCGGGGGAGCAGTTCTTC. Translating it yields CASIGSGLAGEQFF.

V is TRBV29-1 and J is TRBJ2-7, with 9 bases matching TRBD1. Per the germline V gene, CDR1 is SQVTM and CDR2 is ANQGSEA. CDR3 length: 13 residues. V lost 3 bases to trimming and J lost 4 bases; unmatched junction nucleotides: 4. In nucleotides, the CDR3 is TGCAGCGTTGATCTGGGACAGGGTTACGAGCAGTACTTC. Encoded protein: CSVDLGQGYEQYF.

This clonotype appeared a single time. The chain is built from TRBV29-1 and TRBJ1-4; a weak D match, TRBD1 (5 bases). Germline CDR1 reads SQVTM; CDR2 reads ANQGSEA. V was pared by 3 bases and J by 6 bases, with 5 bases between. The CDR3 extends over 11 amino acids. Here the CDR3 reads CSVDRDEKLFF. CDR3 in DNA: TGCAGCGTTGACAGGGATGAAAAACTGTTTTTT.

By frequency in the sample, this clonotype is medium-sized. J is TRBJ2-7 and V is TRBV15; no definite D call. This CDR3 contains 15 residues. Trimming took 1 base from V and 2 from J, leaving 12 bases between them. Looked up from germline, CDR1 is LNHNV and CDR2 is YYDKDF (reference sequence). CDR3 amino acids: CATSRGALGTYEQYV. The CDR3 DNA reads as TGTGCCACCAGCAGAGGCGCCCTTGGGACCTACGAGCAGTACGTC.

The chain carries TRBV2 and TRBJ2-5; 7 nucleotides align to TRBD1. Germline-derived CDR1 and CDR2 are SNHLY and FYNNEI. CDR3 length equals 14 residues. V shed 6 bases, J shed 5 bases, and the junction held 9 bases outside the gene matches. DNA of the CDR3: TGTGCCAGCAGGAAACAGGGGAGAGTTGAGACCCAGTACTTC. This codes for CASRKQGRVETQYF.

This clonotype was seen many times. The CDR3 sequence is CSTRQGTEAFF. The CDR3, as DNA: TGCAGCACCCGACAGGGGACTGAAGCTTTCTTT. The rearrangement uses TRBV29-1 and TRBJ1-1; 8 bases map to TRBD1. Germline loops: CDR1 SQVTM, CDR2 ANQGSEA. This CDR3 is built from 11 residues. V shed 8 bases, J shed 5 bases, and the junction held 4 bases outside the gene matches.

This rearrangement joins TRBV5-1 to TRBJ1-6; TRBD1 matches 8 bases. J lost 8 bases, V lost 4 bases, and 8 bases had no gene match. This CDR3 is built from 15 residues. CDR1 is SGHRS and CDR2 is YFSETQ in the germline V gene. The CDR3, as DNA: TGCGCCAGCAGCCAACCGACAGGGGAATATTCACCCCTCCACTTT. This translates into CASSQPTGEYSPLHF.

This chain links TRBV10-3 with TRBJ2-1; TRBD2 aligns across 10 bases. Trimming took 6 bases from V and 8 from J; bases not matched to a gene: 4. This CDR3 is built from 13 residues. CDR1 and CDR2 (germline): ENHRY, SYGVKD. This CDR3 is CAISSSGSYEQFF. The CDR3 DNA sequence: TGTGCCATCAGCTCTAGCGGGAGTTATGAGCAGTTCTTC.

This clonotype was picked up many times. The V and J genes are TRBV7-2 and TRBJ2-3; TRBD1 matches at 8 bases. Losses at the gene ends were 2 bases for V and 5 bases for J; bases not matched to a gene: 6. The CDR3 runs to 15 residues. Germline CDR1 SGHTA, CDR2 FQGNSA. In DNA, the CDR3 is TGTGCCAGCAGCTTATTAGGGACAGGCGGAGATACGCAGTATTTT. Translated: CASSLLGTGGDTQYF.

This clonotype showed up just a few times. The chain carries TRBV12-1 and TRBJ2-5; TRBD2 is the table's D call and was not checked against the DNA. TRBV12-1 constitutes a pseudogene. There are 17 residues in the CDR3. The CDR3, as DNA: TGTGCCAGCAAAGAGGCTAGCCCTCAAAAGGGGCAAGAGACCCAGTACTTC. This encodes CASKEASPQKGQETQYF.

The V and J genes are TRBV2 and TRBJ1-6, with TRBD1 matching over 7 bases. The CDR3 length is 14 residues. The V gene end was trimmed by 5 bases and the J gene end by 7 bases; junction bases not matched to a gene: 5. Looked up from germline, CDR1 is SNHLY and CDR2 is FYNNEI. CDR3 loop: CASSPGTANSPLHF. CDR3 DNA sequence: TGTGCCAGCAGTCCCGGGACAGCAAATTCACCCCTCCACTTT.

This clonotype was observed at least ten times. The rearrangement uses TRBV6-1 and TRBJ1-1; a possible D gene is TRBD1 (6 bases). The length of the CDR3 is 13 residues. Germline CDR1 MNHNS, CDR2 SASEGT. V was clipped by 11 bases and J by 1 base, with 14 bases between them. CDR3 loop: CAGGARGNTEAFF. In nucleotides, the CDR3 is TGTGCCGGTGGAGCCAGGGGGAACACTGAAGCTTTCTTT.

Many counts were recorded for this clonotype. The rearrangement links TRBV5-1 to TRBJ1-1; 7 bases line up with TRBD1. With V trimmed by 6 bases and J by 0 bases, 8 bases remained unmatched. The CDR3 loop spans 15 amino acids. The germline gives CDR1 SGHRS, CDR2 YFSETQ. The CDR3 spells CASTSGTAMNTEAFF. The CDR3 region has the DNA TGCGCCAGCACTTCGGGGACAGCAATGAACACTGAAGCTTTCTTT. Supplemented by reference TRBV5-1 and TRBJ1-1, the full variable domain reads KAGVTQTPRYLIKTRGQQVTLSCSPISGHRSVSWYQQTPGQGLQFLFEYFSETQRNKGNFPGRFSGRQFSNSRSEMNVSTLELGDSALYLCASTSGTAMNTEAFFGQGTRLTVV.

As concerns this clonotype: This may arise from a read error, as a much more abundant clone is one base away. The chain joins TRBV20-1 to TRBJ1-1; 7 positions match TRBD1. The CDR3 loop spans 15 amino acids. Germline loops: CDR1 DFQATT, CDR2 SNEGSKA (reference sequence). The CDR3 coding sequence is TGCAGTGCGGAACAGGGGAGGGGGACCTACACTGAAGCTTCCTTT. Translated: CSAEQGRGTYTEASF.

The chain is built from TRBV20-1 and TRBJ2-2; 13 positions match TRBD2. The CDR3 contains 15 residues. Trimming at V came to 5 bases and at J to 5 bases, leaving 5 bases not matched to a gene. Germline lookup yields CDR1 DFQATT and CDR2 SNEGSKA (reference sequence). The CDR3 nucleotides are TGCAGTGCTCTTACTAGCGGGGGGGTAACCGGGGAGCTGTTTTTT. Translated, it gives CSALTSGGVTGELFF.

With regard to this clonotype: A much larger clone differs from this one at a single base, so this may be a read error. This CDR3 fails to terminate in the conserved phenylalanine or tryptophan, so it likely reflects a read error. The chain couples TRBV9 to TRBJ1-2; 9 bases match TRBD1. The CDR3 is 16 amino acids. The germline V gene encodes CDR1 SGDLS and CDR2 YYNGEE. V lost 4 bases and J lost 6; bases outside the gene matches: 13. The CDR3: CASSRDRVSLFDGYTL. In DNA, the CDR3 is TGTGCCAGCAGCCGGGACAGGGTTTCACTATTCGATGGCTACACCCTC.

This clonotype was detected ten times or more. V and J are TRBV5-1 and TRBJ1-4; D is unclear. V was clipped by 0 bases and J by 3 bases, with 6 bases between them. CDR3 length equals 14 residues. Germline lookup yields CDR1 SGHRS and CDR2 YFSETQ. The CDR3 nucleotides read TGCGCCAGCAGCTTGGAAAGGGCTAATGAAAAACTGTTTTTT. Protein sequence: CASSLERANEKLFF.

The chain couples TRBV7-3 to TRBJ2-2; D is uncertain. CDR3 length: 13 amino acids. The V and J ends lost 2 bases and 4 bases respectively, with 5 bases between them. Germline CDR1 SGHTA, CDR2 FQGTGA. The CDR3 spells CASSLLSTGELFF. The CDR3 DNA follows: TGTGCCAGCAGCTTACTCTCCACCGGGGAGCTGTTTTTT.

The J gene is TRBJ1-6, the V gene TRBV25-1; 10 bases map to TRBD1. This CDR3 has 15 amino acids. With 4 bases clipped from V and 7 bases from J, the junction kept 4 bases outside the gene matches. Germline V CDR1 and CDR2: MGHDK, SYGVNS. In DNA form, the CDR3 reads TGTGCCAGCAGTGGACAGGGGGCAGGCAATTCACCCCTCCACTTT. As protein: CASSGQGAGNSPLHF.

The chain recombines TRBV7-9 with TRBJ2-7; the D is unclear. V lost 4 bases and J 5 bases, leaving 9 bases between the germline ends. The CDR3 has 12 residues. Germline CDR1 reads SEHNR; CDR2 reads FQNEAQ (reference sequence). The CDR3 reads CASSSGRDEQYF. The CDR3 DNA reads as TGTGCCAGCAGCTCGGGTCGGGACGAGCAGTACTTC. The variable domain in full, with the rest retrieved from reference TRBV7-9 and TRBJ2-7, is DTGVSQNPRHKITKRGQNVTFRCDPISEHNRLYWYRQTLGQGPEFLTYFQNEAQLEKSRLLSDRFSAERPKGSFSTLEIQRTEQGDSAMYLCASSSGRDEQYFGPGTRLTVT.

This clonotype was seen at least ten times. CDR3 protein: CASSGGTAGSYNSPLHF. CDR3 DNA: TGTGCCAGCAGTGGAGGGACGGCCGGCTCCTATAATTCACCCCTCCACTTT. The chain joins TRBV27 to TRBJ1-6; tentatively, D is TRBD1 (5 bases). Trimming cost V 5 bases and J 0 bases, with 14 bases left between them. The CDR3 loop spans 17 amino acids. Germline loops: CDR1 MNHEY, CDR2 SMNVEV (reference sequence).

In its sample, this clonotype was seen a few times. The chain uses TRBV19 and TRBJ2-7; D assignment may be TRBD1 or TRBD2 (6 bases each). The V end lost 3 bases, the J end lost 0 bases, and 12 bases lay between the germline ends. This CDR3 is built from 15 residues. Germline V gene data show CDR1 as LNHDA and CDR2 as SQIVND (reference sequence). This CDR3 is CASSIGGQGSYEQYF. DNA of the CDR3: TGTGCCAGTAGTATTGGGGGGCAGGGCTCCTACGAGCAGTACTTC.

This clonotype was seen many times. The gene calls are TRBV2 and TRBJ2-3, with 10 bases aligning to TRBD2. The CDR3 is 15 amino acids. Germline lookup yields CDR1 SNHLY and CDR2 FYNNEI. Germline trimming cut 3 bases from V and 6 bases from J; bases unmatched to any gene: 6. The CDR3 nucleotides are TGTGCCAGCAGTGAGACTAGCGGGCGGAGGGATACGCAGTATTTT. It translates to CASSETSGRRDTQYF.

As to this clonotype: This may stem from a read error, because a much larger clone lies one nucleotide away. CDR3 protein: CVSSIRGDQGWVFTGELFF. CDR3 sequence (DNA): TGTGTCAGTAGTATTAGGGGGGACCAGGGCTGGGTGTTTACCGGGGAGCTGTTTTTT. The rearrangement links TRBV19 to TRBJ2-2; D tentatively fits TRBD1 or TRBD2 (6 bases each). The CDR3 length is 19 residues. Germline lookup yields CDR1 LNHDA and CDR2 SQIVND (reference sequence).

This clonotype has just one count. The genes are TRBV10-1 and TRBJ1-1; D call uncertain. Trimming took off 7 bases at V and 1 base at J, with 13 bases between the two ends. Germline V gene lookup returns CDR1 WNHNN and CDR2 SYGVQD (reference sequence). The CDR3 has 14 amino acids. CDR3 bases: TGCGCCAGCACGATCGACCGGGAGAACACTGAAGCTTTCTTT. It translates to CASTIDRENTEAFF.

This clonotype showed up just a few times. The chain employs TRBV7-9 and TRBJ1-1, with no clear D. This CDR3 has 13 amino acids. Per germline, CDR1 SEHNR and CDR2 FQNEAQ (reference sequence). V was cut by 3 bases and J by 4 bases, with 9 bases left in between. The DNA for the CDR3 is TGTGCCAGCAGCTTTGAGGTGGGCACTGAAGCTTTCTTT. This codes for CASSFEVGTEAFF.

This rearrangement joins TRBV20-1 to TRBJ1-2; D uncertain. CDR3 length equals 8 residues. Germline CDR1 DFQATT, CDR2 SNEGSKA (reference sequence). Trimming took off 3 bases at V and 8 bases at J, with 1 base between the two ends. This CDR3 is CSASGYTF. The DNA for the CDR3 is TGCAGTGCTAGCGGCTACACCTTC.

The chain carries TRBV15 and TRBJ2-1; the D is unclear. Germline-derived CDR1 and CDR2 are LNHNV and YYDKDF (reference sequence). V was trimmed by 3 bases and J by 8 bases, leaving 11 bases between them. CDR3 length: 13 amino acids. CDR3 in amino acids: CATSRRRNDEQFF. The DNA for the CDR3 is TGTGCCACCAGCAGGCGAAGAAACGATGAGCAGTTCTTC.

The V and J genes are TRBV29-1 and TRBJ2-5; TRBD1 matches 7 bases. CDR3 length equals 14 residues. The ends lost 6 bases at V and 7 bases at J; junction bases unmatched: 14. Germline values: CDR1 SQVTM, CDR2 ANQGSEA. CDR3 protein: CSVAPGTEVGTQYF. The DNA for the CDR3 is TGCAGCGTGGCCCCCGGGACAGAGGTTGGGACCCAGTACTTC.

This clonotype showed up many times. This chain connects TRBV15 to TRBJ1-4, with 7 bases lining up with TRBD1. Germline CDR1 is LNHNV and CDR2 is YYDKDF (reference sequence). Unmatched junction bases numbered 8, after V lost 5 bases and J lost 5 bases. The CDR3 totals 15 residues. In DNA form, the CDR3 reads TGTGCCACCAGCGGGGGGGACAGCTTGAATGAAAAACTGTTTTTT. Protein: CATSGGDSLNEKLFF.